Judged by abundance, the clone carrying this TCR beta chain is medium-sized (0.01 to 0.1%). The V gene lost 2 bases and the J gene lost 1 base, with 10 bases spanning the gap. Germline loops: CDR1 MNHEY, CDR2 SVGAGI. The CDR3 has 15 residues. TRB rearrangements were amplified by multiplex PCR with BIOMED2 TRB-A/B primers. Via MiXCR, TCRdb re-called the multiplex PCR reads, giving one row per CDR3 protein. This sample yields about 8,000 distinct CDR3 sequences, of which 20% to 30% are seen a single time; roughly a sixth belongs to the top ten. The sample comes from a study of T and B cells in COVID-19 patients. About the study: Critical illness requiring mechanical ventilation or extracorporeal membrane oxygenation affected 12 of 20 active-infection patients. In the active-infection cohort, about 90% of the 20 patients had comorbidities linked to unfavorable COVID-19 outcome.

From blood, roughly 240-550 ng of genomic DNA served as TRB template. The chain uses TRBV6-5 and TRBJ2-3; D is ambiguous. The receptor comes from a human donor with active COVID-19. Input material: blood. The CDR3 sequence is CASSYVGLRTDTQYF. DNA for the CDR3: TGTGCCAGCAGTTACGTCGGGTTGCGCACAGATACGCAGTATTTT.